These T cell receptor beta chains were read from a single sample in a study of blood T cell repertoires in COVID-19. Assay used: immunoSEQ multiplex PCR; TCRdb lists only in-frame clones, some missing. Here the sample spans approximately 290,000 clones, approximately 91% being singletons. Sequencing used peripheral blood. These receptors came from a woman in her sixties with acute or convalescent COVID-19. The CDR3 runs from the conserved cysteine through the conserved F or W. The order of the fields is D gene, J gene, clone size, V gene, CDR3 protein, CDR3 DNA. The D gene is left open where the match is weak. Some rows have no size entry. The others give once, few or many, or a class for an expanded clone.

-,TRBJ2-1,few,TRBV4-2,CASSPASRSVYNEQFF,TGTGCCAGCAGCCCAGCCAGCAGGTCCGTATACAATGAGCAGTTCTTC
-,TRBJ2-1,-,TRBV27,CASSLGGGRYNEQFF,TGTGCCAGCAGTTTAGGAGGGGGCCGCTACAATGAGCAGTTCTTC
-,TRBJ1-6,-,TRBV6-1,CASRERRSSSYNSPLHF,TGTGCCAGCAGGGAAAGGAGGTCGAGCTCCTATAATTCACCCCTCCACTTT
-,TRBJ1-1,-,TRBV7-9,CASSYLTAEAFF,TGTGCCAGCAGCTATTTGACAGCTGAAGCTTTCTTT
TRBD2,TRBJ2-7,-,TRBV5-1,CASSQGLAAFSYEQYF,TGCGCCAGCAGCCAAGGACTAGCGGCCTTCTCCTACGAGCAGTACTTC
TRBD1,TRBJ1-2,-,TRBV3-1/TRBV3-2,CASSQDINPGGWSYTF,TGTGCCAGCAGCCAAGATATTAACCCAGGGGGCTGGAGCTACACCTTC
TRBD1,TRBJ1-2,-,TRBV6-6,CASSYVGQGYGYTF,TGTGCCAGCAGTTACGTAGGACAGGGCTATGGCTACACCTTC
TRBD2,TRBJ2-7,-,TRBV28,CASRSGGAGGEQYF,TGTGCCAGCAGATCGGGAGGGGCCGGAGGGGAGCAGTACTTC
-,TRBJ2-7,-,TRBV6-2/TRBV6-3,CASSAAGGPLFDEQYF,TGTGCCAGCAGCGCGGCTGGTGGCCCCCTTTTCGACGAGCAGTACTTC
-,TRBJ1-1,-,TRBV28,CASRQSENTEAFF,TGTGCCAGTCGACAGAGCGAGAACACTGAAGCTTTCTTT
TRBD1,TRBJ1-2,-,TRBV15,CATSPRTGVYGYTF,TGTGCCACCAGCCCTCGGACAGGGGTCTATGGCTACACCTTC
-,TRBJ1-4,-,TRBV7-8,CASSYEGANEKLFF,TGTGCCAGCAGCTATGAGGGTGCTAATGAAAAACTGTTTTTT
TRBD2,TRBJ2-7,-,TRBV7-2,CASSYELAVSYEQYF,TGTGCCAGCAGCTATGAACTAGCGGTCTCCTACGAGCAGTACTTC
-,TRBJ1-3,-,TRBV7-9,CASSSGISGNTIYF,TGTGCCAGCAGCTCAGGGATCTCTGGAAACACCATATATTTT
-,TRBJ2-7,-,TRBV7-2,CASSLDGLSYEQYF,TGTGCCAGCAGCTTAGACGGGTTATCCTACGAGCAGTACTTC
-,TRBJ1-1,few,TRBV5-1,CASSHVRGTEAFF,TGCGCCAGCAGCCACGTCCGCGGGACTGAAGCTTTCTTT
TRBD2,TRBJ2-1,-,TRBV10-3,CAISESMGLDSPEQFF,TGTGCCATCAGTGAGTCGATGGGACTAGACTCACCCGAGCAGTTCTTC
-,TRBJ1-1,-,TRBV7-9,CASSSPGGLRRNTEAFF,TGTGCCAGCAGCTCCCCCGGGGGGCTAAGGAGGAATACTGAAGCTTTCTTT
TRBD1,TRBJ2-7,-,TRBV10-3,CAISTTGSSYEQYF,TGTGCCATCAGCACGACAGGGAGCTCCTACGAGCAGTACTTC
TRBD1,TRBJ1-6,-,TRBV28,CASSKRTGVMYSPLHF,TGTGCCAGCAGCAAACGGACAGGAGTAATGTACTCACCCCTCCACTTT
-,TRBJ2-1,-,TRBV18,CASSLGGNEQFF,TGTGCCAGCTCACTGGGGGGAAATGAGCAGTTCTTC
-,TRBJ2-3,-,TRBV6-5,CASSPSPLYGDTQYF,TGTGCCAGCAGTCCCTCCCCTCTCTACGGAGATACGCAGTATTTT
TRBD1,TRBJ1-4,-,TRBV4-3,CASSQETGFTNEKLFF,TGCGCCAGCAGCCAAGAGACAGGGTTCACTAATGAAAAACTGTTTTTT
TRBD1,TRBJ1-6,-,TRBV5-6,CASSLRAGGSPLHF,TGTGCCAGCAGCTTGAGGGCAGGGGGCTCACCCCTCCACTTT
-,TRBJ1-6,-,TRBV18,CASSPEQGGSPLHF,TGTGCCAGCTCACCGGAGCAGGGAGGGTCACCCCTCCACTTT
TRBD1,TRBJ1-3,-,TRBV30,CAGRDRDYTIYF,TGTGCCGGCCGGGACAGGGATTACACCATATATTTT
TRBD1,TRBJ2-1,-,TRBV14,CASSQVRTGGSEQFF,TGTGCCAGCAGCCAAGTTCGGACAGGGGGCAGTGAGCAGTTCTTC
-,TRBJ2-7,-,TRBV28,CASSFAGSSYEQYF,TGTGCCAGCAGTTTCGCCGGTAGCTCCTACGAGCAGTACTTC
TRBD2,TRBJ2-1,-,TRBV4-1,CASSQTSGASYNEQFF,TGCGCCAGCAGCCAGACTAGCGGCGCCTCCTACAATGAGCAGTTCTTC
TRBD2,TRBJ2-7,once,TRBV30,CAWTGGGYEQYF,TGTGCCTGGACTGGGGGGGGTTACGAGCAGTACTTC
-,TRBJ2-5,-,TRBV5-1,CASSLSSSVVETQYF,TGCGCCAGCAGCTTGTCTTCGTCGGTTGTAGAGACCCAGTACTTC
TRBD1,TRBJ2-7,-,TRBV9,CASSATRTGGYEQYF,TGTGCCAGCAGCGCTACCCGGACAGGGGGTTACGAGCAGTACTTC
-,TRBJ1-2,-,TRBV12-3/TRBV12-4,CASSWGLNYGYTF,TGTGCCAGCAGTTGGGGCCTGAACTATGGCTACACCTTC
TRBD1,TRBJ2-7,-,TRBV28,CASRSRQGLSEQYF,TGTGCCAGCAGATCAAGACAGGGTCTAAGCGAGCAGTACTTC
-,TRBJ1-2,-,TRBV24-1,CATSEQGYGYTF,TGTGCCACCAGTGAGCAGGGCTATGGCTACACCTTC
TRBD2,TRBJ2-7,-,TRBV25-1,CASSKGLAGSYEQYF,TGTGCCAGCAGCAAGGGACTAGCGGGTTCCTACGAGCAGTACTTC
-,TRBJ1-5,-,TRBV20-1,CSASTGSNQPQHF,TGCAGTGCTAGTACAGGGAGCAATCAGCCCCAGCATTTT
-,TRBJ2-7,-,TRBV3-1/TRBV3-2,CASSQPSQWGVREQYF,TGTGCCAGCAGCCAACCCAGCCAGTGGGGCGTGCGCGAGCAGTACTTC
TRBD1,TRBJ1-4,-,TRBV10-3,CAISESDRGRTTNEKLFF,TGTGCCATCAGTGAGTCTGACAGGGGGCGAACTACTAATGAAAAACTGTTTTTT
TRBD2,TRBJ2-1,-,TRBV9,CASSVGTAGGGDNEQFF,TGTGCCAGCAGCGTAGGAACAGCGGGAGGTGGAGACAATGAGCAGTTCTTC
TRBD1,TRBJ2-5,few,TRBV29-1,CSVEDLGQGETQYF,TGCAGCGTTGAAGATCTGGGACAGGGAGAGACCCAGTACTTC
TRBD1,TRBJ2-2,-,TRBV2,CASSEEGAGTGELFF,TGTGCCAGCAGTGAAGAGGGGGCCGGCACCGGGGAGCTGTTTTTT
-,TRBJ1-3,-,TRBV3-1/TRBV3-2,CASSQDGGTVYF,TGTGCCAGCAGCCAAGACGGAGGGACCGTATATTTT
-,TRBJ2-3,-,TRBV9,CASSSLLGTGVTQYF,TGTGCCAGCAGTTCCCTCCTCGGAACGGGGGTTACGCAGTATTTT
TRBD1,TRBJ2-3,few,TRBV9,CASSVVVIRGSNRGQGGTNTQYF,TGTGCCAGCAGCGTAGTAGTAATACGGGGAAGTAATAGGGGACAGGGGGGCACGAATACGCAGTATTTT
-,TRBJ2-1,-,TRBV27,CANQISGLYNEQFF,TGTGCCAACCAAATTAGCGGTCTATACAATGAGCAGTTCTTC
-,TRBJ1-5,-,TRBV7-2,CASSSDKYSNQPQHF,TGTGCCAGCAGCTCGGACAAGTATAGCAATCAGCCCCAGCATTTT
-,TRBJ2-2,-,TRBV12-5,CASGLVGANTGELFF,TGTGCTAGTGGTTTGGTCGGGGCGAACACCGGGGAGCTGTTTTTT
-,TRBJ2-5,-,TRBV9,CASSSRQHQETQYF,TGTGCCAGCAGCTCCCGACAGCACCAAGAGACCCAGTACTTC
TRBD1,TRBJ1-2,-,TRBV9,CASSVEGQGRYGYTF,TGTGCCAGCAGCGTAGAGGGACAGGGGCGCTATGGCTACACCTTC
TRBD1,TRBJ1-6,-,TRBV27,CASRAGGSYNSPLHF,TGTGCCAGCAGAGCAGGGGGCTCCTATAATTCACCCCTCCACTTT
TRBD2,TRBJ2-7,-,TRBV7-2,CASSPSSGRAPEQYF,TGTGCCAGCAGCCCGTCTAGCGGGAGGGCCCCCGAGCAGTACTTC
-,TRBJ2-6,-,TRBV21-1,CASSKEYFLSDRGETSGANVLTF,TGTGCCAGCAGCAAAGAATATTTTTTATCTGACAGGGGTGAAACCTCTGGGGCCAACGTCCTGACTTTC
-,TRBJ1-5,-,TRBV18,CASSPPGGGGQPQHF,TGTGCCAGCTCACCGCCCGGGGGGGGCGGACAGCCCCAGCATTTT
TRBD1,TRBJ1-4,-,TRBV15,CATSLSPGQRHPNEKLFF,TGTGCCACCAGCCTTTCTCCGGGACAGCGCCACCCTAATGAAAAACTGTTTTTT
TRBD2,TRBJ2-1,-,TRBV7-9,CASSLGLAGGIPYNEQFF,TGTGCCAGCAGCTTGGGACTAGCGGGAGGGATCCCCTACAATGAGCAGTTCTTC
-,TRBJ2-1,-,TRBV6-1,CASSEDGGFYNEQFF,TGTGCCAGCAGTGAAGACGGGGGTTTCTACAATGAGCAGTTCTTC
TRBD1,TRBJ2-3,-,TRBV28,CASSLPGQVADTQYF,TGTGCCAGCAGTCTACCGGGACAGGTTGCAGATACGCAGTATTTT
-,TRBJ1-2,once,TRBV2,CASSPTGSSGYTF,TGTGCCAGCAGTCCCACAGGGAGTAGTGGCTACACCTTC